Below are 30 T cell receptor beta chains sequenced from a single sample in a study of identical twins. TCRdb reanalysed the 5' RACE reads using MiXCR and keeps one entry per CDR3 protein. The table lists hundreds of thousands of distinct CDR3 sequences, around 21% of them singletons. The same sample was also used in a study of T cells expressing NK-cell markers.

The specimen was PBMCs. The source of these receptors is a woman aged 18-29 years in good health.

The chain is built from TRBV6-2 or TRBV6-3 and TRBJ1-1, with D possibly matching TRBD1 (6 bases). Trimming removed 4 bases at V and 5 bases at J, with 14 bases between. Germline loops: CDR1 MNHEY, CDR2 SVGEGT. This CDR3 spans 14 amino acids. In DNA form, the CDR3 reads TGTGCCAGCAGTTTTTGGACAGAGAAAACTGAAGCTTTCTTT. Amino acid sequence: CASSFWTEKTEAFF.

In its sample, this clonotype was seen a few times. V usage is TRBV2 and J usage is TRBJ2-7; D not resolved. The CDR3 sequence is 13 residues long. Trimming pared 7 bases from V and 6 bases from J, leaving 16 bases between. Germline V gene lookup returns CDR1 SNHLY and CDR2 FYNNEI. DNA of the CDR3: TGTGCCAGCATCACTGAGCCATATTTCGAGCAGTACTTC. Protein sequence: CASITEPYFEQYF.

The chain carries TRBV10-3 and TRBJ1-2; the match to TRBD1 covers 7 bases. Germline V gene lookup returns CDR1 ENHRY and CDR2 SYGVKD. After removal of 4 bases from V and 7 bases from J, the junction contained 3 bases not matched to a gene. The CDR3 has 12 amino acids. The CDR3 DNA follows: TGTGCCATCAGTGGGACAGGTGTTGGCTACACCTTC. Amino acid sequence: CAISGTGVGYTF.

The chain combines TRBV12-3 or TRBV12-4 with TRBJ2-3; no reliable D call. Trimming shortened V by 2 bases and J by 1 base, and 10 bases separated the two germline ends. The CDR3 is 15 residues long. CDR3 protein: CASSLLGFGTDTQYF. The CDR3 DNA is TGTGCCAGCAGTTTATTGGGGTTTGGCACAGATACGCAGTATTTT.

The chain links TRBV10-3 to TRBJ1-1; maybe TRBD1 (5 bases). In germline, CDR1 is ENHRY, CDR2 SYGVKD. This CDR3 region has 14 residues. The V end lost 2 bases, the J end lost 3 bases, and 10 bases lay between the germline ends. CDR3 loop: CAISEGASHTEAFF. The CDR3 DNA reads TGTGCCATCAGTGAGGGGGCCTCCCACACTGAAGCTTTCTTT.

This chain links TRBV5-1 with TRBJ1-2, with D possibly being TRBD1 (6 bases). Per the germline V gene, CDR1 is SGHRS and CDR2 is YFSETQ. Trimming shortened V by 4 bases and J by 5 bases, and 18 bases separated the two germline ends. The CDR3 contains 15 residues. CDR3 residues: CASSPLRTALYGYTF. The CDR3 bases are TGCGCCAGCAGCCCACTAAGGACAGCTCTTTATGGCTACACCTTC.

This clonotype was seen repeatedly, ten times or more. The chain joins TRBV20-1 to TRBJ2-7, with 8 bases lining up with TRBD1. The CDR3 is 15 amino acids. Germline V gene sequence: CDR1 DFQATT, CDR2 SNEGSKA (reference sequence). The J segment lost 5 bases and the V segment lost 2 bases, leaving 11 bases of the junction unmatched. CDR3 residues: CSARRMDREGNEQYF. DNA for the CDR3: TGCAGTGCTAGACGGATGGACAGGGAAGGAAACGAGCAGTACTTC.

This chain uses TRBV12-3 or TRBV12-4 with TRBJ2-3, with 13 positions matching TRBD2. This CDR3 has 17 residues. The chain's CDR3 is CTFSFRGLAGTTDTQYF. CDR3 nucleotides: TGTACCTTCAGCTTTAGGGGACTAGCGGGAACCACAGATACGCAGTATTTT.

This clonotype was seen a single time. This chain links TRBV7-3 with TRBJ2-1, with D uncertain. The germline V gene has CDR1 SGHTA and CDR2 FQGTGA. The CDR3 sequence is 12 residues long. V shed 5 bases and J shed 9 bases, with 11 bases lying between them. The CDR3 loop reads CASSGPLSEQFF. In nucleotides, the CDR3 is TGTGCCAGCAGCGGACCCCTTTCTGAGCAGTTCTTC. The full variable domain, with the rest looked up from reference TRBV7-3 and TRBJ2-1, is GAGVSQTPSNKVTEKGKYVELRCDPISGHTALYWYRQSLGQGPEFLIYFQGTGAADDSGLPNDRFFAVRPEGSVSTLKIQRTERGDSAVYLCASSGPLSEQFFGPGTRLTVL.

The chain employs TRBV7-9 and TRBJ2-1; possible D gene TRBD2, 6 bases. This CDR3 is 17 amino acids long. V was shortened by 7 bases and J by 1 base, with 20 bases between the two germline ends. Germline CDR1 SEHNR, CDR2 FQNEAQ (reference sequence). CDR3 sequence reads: CASNDTPGGRSYNEQFF. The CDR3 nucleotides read TGTGCCAGCAACGACACCCCCGGAGGGCGGTCCTACAATGAGCAGTTCTTC.

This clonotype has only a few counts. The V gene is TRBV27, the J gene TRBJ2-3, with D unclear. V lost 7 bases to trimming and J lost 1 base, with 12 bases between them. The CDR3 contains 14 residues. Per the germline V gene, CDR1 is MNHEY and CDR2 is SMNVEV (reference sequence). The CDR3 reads CASTLKYGTDTQYF. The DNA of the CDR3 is TGTGCCAGCACCTTGAAGTACGGCACAGATACGCAGTATTTT.

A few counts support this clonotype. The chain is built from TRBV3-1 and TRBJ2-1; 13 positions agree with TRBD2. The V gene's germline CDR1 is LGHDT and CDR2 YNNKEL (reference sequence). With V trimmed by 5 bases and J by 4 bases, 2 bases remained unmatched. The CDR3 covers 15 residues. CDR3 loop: CASSETSGGYNEQFF. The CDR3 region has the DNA TGTGCCAGCAGCGAGACTAGCGGGGGGTACAATGAGCAGTTCTTC.

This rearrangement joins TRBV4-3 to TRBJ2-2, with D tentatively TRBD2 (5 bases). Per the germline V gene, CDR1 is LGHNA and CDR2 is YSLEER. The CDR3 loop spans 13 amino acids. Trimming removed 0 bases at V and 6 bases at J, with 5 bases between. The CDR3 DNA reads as TGCGCCAGCAGCCAAGAGCGGGCCGGGGAGCTGTTTTTT. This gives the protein CASSQERAGELFF.

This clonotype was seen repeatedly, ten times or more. CDR3 region: CSVLRGVNTGELFF. The CDR3 nucleotides read TGCAGCGTTCTACGAGGTGTTAACACCGGGGAGCTGTTTTTT. The genes are TRBV29-1 and TRBJ2-2; no reliable D call. The CDR3 is 14 amino acids. Germline CDR1 is SQVTM and CDR2 is ANQGSEA. Trimming stripped 5 bases from V and 2 bases from J, with 12 bases between.

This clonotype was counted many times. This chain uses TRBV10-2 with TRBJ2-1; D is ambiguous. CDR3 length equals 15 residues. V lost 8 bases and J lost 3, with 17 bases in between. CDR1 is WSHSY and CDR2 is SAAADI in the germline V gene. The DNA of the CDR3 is TGCGCCAGCGTCCAAAGGGCAAATCGCTACAATGAGCAGTTCTTC. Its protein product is CASVQRANRYNEQFF.

CDR3 nucleotides: TGTGCCAGCAGCCCGTCCGGACAGACGAATGAAAAACTGTTTTTT. The encoded protein is CASSPSGQTNEKLFF. The chain employs TRBV7-9 and TRBJ1-4, with a weak D call TRBD1 (6 bases). Trimming shortened V by 5 bases and J by 5 bases, and 15 bases separated the two germline ends. The germline V gene encodes CDR1 SEHNR and CDR2 FQNEAQ (reference sequence). CDR3 length: 15 residues.

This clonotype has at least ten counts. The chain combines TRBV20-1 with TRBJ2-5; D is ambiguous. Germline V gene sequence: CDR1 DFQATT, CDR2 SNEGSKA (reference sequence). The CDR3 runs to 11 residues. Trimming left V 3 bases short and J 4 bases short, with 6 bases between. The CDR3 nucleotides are TGCAGTGCTAGGGGATCAGAGACCCAGTACTTC. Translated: CSARGSETQYF.

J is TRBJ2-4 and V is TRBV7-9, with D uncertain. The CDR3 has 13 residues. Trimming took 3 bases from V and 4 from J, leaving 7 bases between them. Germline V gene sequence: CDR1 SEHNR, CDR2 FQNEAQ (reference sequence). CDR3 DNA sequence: TGTGCCAGCAGCTTTGATGCGAAAAACATTCAGTACTTC. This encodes CASSFDAKNIQYF.

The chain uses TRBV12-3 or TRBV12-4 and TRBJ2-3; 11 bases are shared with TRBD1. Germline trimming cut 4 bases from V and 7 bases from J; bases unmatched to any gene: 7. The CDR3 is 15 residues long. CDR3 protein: CASSWDRGSGYTQYF. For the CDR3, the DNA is TGTGCCAGCAGTTGGGACAGGGGGTCGGGATATACGCAGTATTTT.

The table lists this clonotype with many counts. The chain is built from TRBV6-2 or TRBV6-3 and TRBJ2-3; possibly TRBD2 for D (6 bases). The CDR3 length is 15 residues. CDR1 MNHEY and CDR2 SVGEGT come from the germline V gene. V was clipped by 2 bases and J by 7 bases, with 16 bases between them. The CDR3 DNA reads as TGTGCCAGCAGTTACCAGGGCGCTGGGGGGAATACGCAGTATTTT. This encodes CASSYQGAGGNTQYF.

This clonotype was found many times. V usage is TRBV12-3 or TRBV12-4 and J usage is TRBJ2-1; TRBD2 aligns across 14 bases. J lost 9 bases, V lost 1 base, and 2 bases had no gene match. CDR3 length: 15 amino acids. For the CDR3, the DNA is TGTGCCAGCAGTTTAGGACTAGCGGGAGGGCCTGAGCAGTTCTTC. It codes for CASSLGLAGGPEQFF.

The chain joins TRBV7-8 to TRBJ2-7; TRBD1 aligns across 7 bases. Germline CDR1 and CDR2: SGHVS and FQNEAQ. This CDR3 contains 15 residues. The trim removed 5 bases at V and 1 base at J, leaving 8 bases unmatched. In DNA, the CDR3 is TGTGCCAGCAGCCCTTGGACAGGTCCTTCCTACGAGCAGTACTTC. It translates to CASSPWTGPSYEQYF.

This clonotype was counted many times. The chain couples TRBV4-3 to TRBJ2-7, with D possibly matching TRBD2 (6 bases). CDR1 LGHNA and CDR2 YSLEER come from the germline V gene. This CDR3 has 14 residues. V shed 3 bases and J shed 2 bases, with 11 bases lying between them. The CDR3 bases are TGCGCCAGCAGCCACACTAGCCAGACCTACGAGCAGTACTTC. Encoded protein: CASSHTSQTYEQYF.

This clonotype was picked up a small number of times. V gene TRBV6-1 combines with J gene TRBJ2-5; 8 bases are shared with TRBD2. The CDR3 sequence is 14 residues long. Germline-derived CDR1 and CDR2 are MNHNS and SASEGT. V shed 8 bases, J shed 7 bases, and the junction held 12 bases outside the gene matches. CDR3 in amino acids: CASGALAGRGTQYF. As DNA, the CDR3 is TGTGCCAGCGGGGCCTTAGCGGGGAGGGGGACCCAGTACTTC.

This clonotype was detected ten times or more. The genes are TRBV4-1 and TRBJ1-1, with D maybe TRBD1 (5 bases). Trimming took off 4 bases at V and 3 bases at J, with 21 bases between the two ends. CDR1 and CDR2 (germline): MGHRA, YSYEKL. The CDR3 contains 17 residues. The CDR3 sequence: CASSPLAGTISDTEAFF. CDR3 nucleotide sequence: TGCGCCAGCAGCCCCCTGGCCGGGACTATAAGTGACACTGAAGCTTTCTTT.

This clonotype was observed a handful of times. In nucleotides, the CDR3 is TGTGCCAGCAGTCCCGGGACTAGCGGGTCTCGCTACGAGCAGTACTTC. Encoded protein: CASSPGTSGSRYEQYF. J is TRBJ2-7 and V is TRBV12-3 or TRBV12-4; 12 bases agree with TRBD2. The CDR3 runs to 16 residues. J was trimmed by 3 bases and V by 5 bases; bases with no gene match: 8.

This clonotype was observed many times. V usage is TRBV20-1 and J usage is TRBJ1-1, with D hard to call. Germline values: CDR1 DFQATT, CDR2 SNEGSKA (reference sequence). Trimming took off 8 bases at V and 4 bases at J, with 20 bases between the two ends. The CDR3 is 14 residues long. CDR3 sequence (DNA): TGCAGTACCCTCGGCAAGGGTCTGATCACTGAAGCTTTCTTT. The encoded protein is CSTLGKGLITEAFF.

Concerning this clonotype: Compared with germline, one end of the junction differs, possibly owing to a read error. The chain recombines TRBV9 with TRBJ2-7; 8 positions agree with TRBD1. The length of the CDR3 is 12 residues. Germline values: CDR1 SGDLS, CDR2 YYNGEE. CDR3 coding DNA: TGTGACAGCGGACAGGGTGGGTACGAGCAGTACTTC. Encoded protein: CDSGQGGYEQYF. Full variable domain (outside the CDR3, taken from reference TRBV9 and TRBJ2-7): DSGVTQTPKHLITATGQRVTLRCSPRSGDLSVYWYQQSLDQGLQFLIQYYNGEERAKGNILERFSAQQFPDLHSELNLSSLELGDSALYFCDSGQGGYEQYFGPGTRLTVT.

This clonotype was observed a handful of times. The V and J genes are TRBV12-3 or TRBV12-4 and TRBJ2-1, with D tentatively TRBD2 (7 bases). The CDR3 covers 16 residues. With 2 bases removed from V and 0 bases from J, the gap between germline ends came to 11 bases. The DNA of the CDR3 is TGTGCCAGCAGTTTATCCGGGGGGCTCTCCTACAATGAGCAGTTCTTC. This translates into CASSLSGGLSYNEQFF.

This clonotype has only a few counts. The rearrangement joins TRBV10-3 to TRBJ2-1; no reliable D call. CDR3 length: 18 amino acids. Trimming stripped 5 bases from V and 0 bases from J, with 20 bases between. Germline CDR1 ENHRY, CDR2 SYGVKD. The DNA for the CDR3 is TGTGCCATCAGTCTTGGTTTGCGTTCCCTGAGCTCCTACAATGAGCAGTTCTTC. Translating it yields CAISLGLRSLSSYNEQFF.